This T cell receptor beta chain was retrieved from a study of regulatory T cells in long-lasting Graves disease. CDR1 is MDHEN and CDR2 is SYDVKM in the germline V gene. V was clipped by 5 bases and J by 2 bases, with 7 bases between them. There are 12 residues in the CDR3. Building the TCR beta libraries relied on iRepertoire HTBI primers, and CDR3 regions underwent Arm-PCR. TCRdb itself ran the multiplex PCR reads through MiXCR, one entry per CDR3 protein. The data contain approximately 470,000 distinct CDR3 sequences, under 20% of them singletons. Sample time point: newly diagnosed GD, antithyroid drugs for less than 3 months. There was RNA extracted from PBMCs, and the TCR library was made from it. The same data also went into a second study, on T cells in Graves' hyperthyroidism and ophthalmopathy. That investigation notes: Classification by a 13 V-J model distinguished ophthalmopathy from stable hyperthyroidism. For ophthalmopathy, model prediction preceded onset by a median about six months.

The specimen comprised peripheral blood mononuclear cells (PBMCs), sampled at new diagnosis, from a patient treated with antithyroid drugs. The chain joins TRBV28 to TRBJ2-7; D is uncertain. This receptor was identified in a man aged 35-49 years with Graves disease. The CDR3 spells CASSIRTYEQYF. The CDR3 region has the DNA TGTGCCAGCAGTATCCGGACCTACGAGCAGTACTTC.